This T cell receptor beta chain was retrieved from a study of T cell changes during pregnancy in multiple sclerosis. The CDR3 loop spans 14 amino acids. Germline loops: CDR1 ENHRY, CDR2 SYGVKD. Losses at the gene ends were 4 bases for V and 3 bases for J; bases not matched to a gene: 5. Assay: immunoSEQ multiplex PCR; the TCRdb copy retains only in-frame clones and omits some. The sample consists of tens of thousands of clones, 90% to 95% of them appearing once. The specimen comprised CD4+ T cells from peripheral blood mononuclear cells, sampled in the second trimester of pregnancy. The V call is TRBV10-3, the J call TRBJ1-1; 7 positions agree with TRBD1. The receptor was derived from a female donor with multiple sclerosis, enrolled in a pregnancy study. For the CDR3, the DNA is TGTGCCATCAGTGCTAAGGGGACAGACACTGAAGCTTTCTTT. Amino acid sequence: CAISAKGTDTEAFF.